This is a list of T cell receptor beta chains from one sample in a study of vaccination and CD4 T cells after COVID-19. TCRdb recomputed calls from the PCR reads with MiXCR, one row per CDR3 protein. The sample holds under 25,000 distinct CDR3 sequences; 35% to 50% are singletons and the top ten take more than 7%. These TCRs' antigens remain unknown. This material consisted of CD4+ T cells from blood, cultured in vitro, taken after SARS-CoV-2 vaccination. The receptors shown here come from a human donor who had recovered from COVID-19. CDR3s include the opening cysteine and the closing phenylalanine or tryptophan. A D gene is named only where the DNA matches it firmly. Only part of the rows carry a size: once, few, many, or a class if the clone is expanded.

V gene: TRBV9; clone size: few; D gene: TRBD1; J gene: TRBJ2-5; CDR3 DNA: TGTGCCAGCAGCGCCCGGGACAGTGGTAGGGAGACCCAGTACTTC; CDR3 protein: CASSARDSGRETQYF
V gene: TRBV4-1; clone size: few; D gene: NA; J gene: TRBJ1-6; CDR3 DNA: TGCGCCAGCAGCCAAGACCGGGGGAGCTCCTATAATTCACCCCTCCACTTT; CDR3 protein: CASSQDRGSSYNSPLHF
V gene: TRBV6-4; clone size: NA; D gene: NA; J gene: TRBJ2-2; CDR3 DNA: TGTGCCAGCAGTGACGGGACGGCCACCGGGGAGCTGTTTTTT; CDR3 protein: CASSDGTATGELFF
V gene: TRBV19; clone size: NA; D gene: TRBD2; J gene: TRBJ2-5; CDR3 DNA: TGTGCCAGTAGCGCAGATGGGAGGGCCCAGTACTTC; CDR3 protein: CASSADGRAQYF
V gene: TRBV11-2; clone size: NA; D gene: NA; J gene: TRBJ1-1; CDR3 DNA: TGTGCCAGCAGTTCGGCGGGGGGAGAAACTGAAGCTTTCTTT; CDR3 protein: CASSSAGGETEAFF
V gene: TRBV7-9; clone size: few; D gene: TRBD1; J gene: TRBJ1-2; CDR3 DNA: TGTGCCAGCAGCCCACGGACAGGGAACTATGGCTACACCTTC; CDR3 protein: CASSPRTGNYGYTF
V gene: TRBV4-3; clone size: few; D gene: NA; J gene: TRBJ1-6; CDR3 DNA: TGCGCCAGCAGCCCTATGAGATATAATTCACCCCTCCACTTT; CDR3 protein: CASSPMRYNSPLHF
V gene: TRBV6-1; clone size: NA; D gene: NA; J gene: TRBJ2-7; CDR3 DNA: TGTGCCAGCAGAGCCGATGACATCTACGAGCAGTACTTC; CDR3 protein: CASRADDIYEQYF
V gene: TRBV7-9; clone size: NA; D gene: TRBD2; J gene: TRBJ2-6; CDR3 DNA: TGTGCCAGCAACCTCGCGGGGGGCGGTGGGGCCAACGTCCTGACTTTC; CDR3 protein: CASNLAGGGGANVLTF
V gene: TRBV5-4; clone size: NA; D gene: NA; J gene: TRBJ1-1; CDR3 DNA: TGTGCCAGCAGCTTGGTGGGGGGGGCGCGGACTGAAGCTTTCTTT; CDR3 protein: CASSLVGGARTEAFF
V gene: TRBV28; clone size: NA; D gene: NA; J gene: TRBJ1-2; CDR3 DNA: TGTGCCAGCAGCGCACCGGGGTTGTCGGTCGACTATGGCTACACCTTC; CDR3 protein: CASSAPGLSVDYGYTF
V gene: TRBV19; clone size: NA; D gene: TRBD1; J gene: TRBJ1-1; CDR3 DNA: TGTGCCAGTAGCCCGCCGTACAGGGGGAACACTGAAGCTTTCTTT; CDR3 protein: CASSPPYRGNTEAFF
V gene: TRBV2; clone size: NA; D gene: NA; J gene: TRBJ2-3; CDR3 DNA: TGTGCCAGCAGTGAAGGTGGTCCGCAGTATTTT; CDR3 protein: CASSEGGPQYF
V gene: TRBV28; clone size: NA; D gene: NA; J gene: TRBJ2-1; CDR3 DNA: TGTGCCAGCAGTTTAGGACTCCCCCCAGAGCAGTTCTTC; CDR3 protein: CASSLGLPPEQFF
V gene: TRBV28; clone size: few; D gene: NA; J gene: TRBJ1-2; CDR3 DNA: TGTGCCAGCAGACCAACCGGGGCCAACTATGGCTACACCTTC; CDR3 protein: CASRPTGANYGYTF
V gene: TRBV11-3; clone size: NA; D gene: TRBD2; J gene: TRBJ2-1; CDR3 DNA: TGTGCCAGCAGCGACGTTCGGGGAGGGGAGCAGTTCTTC; CDR3 protein: CASSDVRGGEQFF
V gene: TRBV27; clone size: few; D gene: NA; J gene: TRBJ1-2; CDR3 DNA: TGTGCCAGCAGTCCCCGGTTATGGGCTAACTATGGCTACACCTTC; CDR3 protein: CASSPRLWANYGYTF
V gene: TRBV29-1; clone size: NA; D gene: NA; J gene: TRBJ2-3; CDR3 DNA: TGCAGCGTTGAACGGGGTACGCAGTATTTT; CDR3 protein: CSVERGTQYF
V gene: TRBV6-4; clone size: NA; D gene: TRBD1; J gene: TRBJ2-1; CDR3 DNA: TGTGCCAGCAGTGCCGGGACAGGCTCCTACAATGAGCAGTTCTTC; CDR3 protein: CASSAGTGSYNEQFF
V gene: TRBV11-3; clone size: NA; D gene: TRBD2; J gene: TRBJ2-7; CDR3 DNA: TGTGCCAGCAGCAAACTAGCGGGGGGCGTCGACGAGCAGTACTTC; CDR3 protein: CASSKLAGGVDEQYF
V gene: TRBV19; clone size: few; D gene: NA; J gene: TRBJ2-1; CDR3 DNA: TGTGCCAGTAGTAGCGGACTCAATGAGCAGTTCTTC; CDR3 protein: CASSSGLNEQFF
V gene: TRBV6-1; clone size: NA; D gene: NA; J gene: TRBJ2-1; CDR3 DNA: TGTGCCAGCAGCCTTGGAGGGGGTACCTACAATGAGCAGTTCTTC; CDR3 protein: CASSLGGGTYNEQFF
V gene: TRBV6-2/TRBV6-3; clone size: NA; D gene: NA; J gene: TRBJ2-4; CDR3 DNA: TGTGCCACCCAGAGGGACCTACTAAACATTCAGTACTTC; CDR3 protein: CATQRDLLNIQYF
V gene: TRBV6-5; clone size: NA; D gene: NA; J gene: TRBJ1-2; CDR3 DNA: TGTGCCAGCAGTTATGTGGATGGCTACACCTTC; CDR3 protein: CASSYVDGYTF
V gene: TRBV7-9; clone size: NA; D gene: NA; J gene: TRBJ1-2; CDR3 DNA: TGTGCCAGCAGCTACAACTATGGCTACACCTTC; CDR3 protein: CASSYNYGYTF
V gene: TRBV10-3; clone size: NA; D gene: NA; J gene: TRBJ1-6; CDR3 DNA: TGTGCCATCAGTCCCAGATCGGGAGATTTGAATAATTCACCCCTCCACTTT; CDR3 protein: CAISPRSGDLNNSPLHF
V gene: TRBV20-1; clone size: medium-sized; D gene: NA; J gene: TRBJ2-2; CDR3 DNA: TGCAGTGCGGCGCGGGCGACGAACACCGGGGAGCTGTTTTTT; CDR3 protein: CSAARATNTGELFF
V gene: TRBV6-5; clone size: NA; D gene: NA; J gene: TRBJ1-6; CDR3 DNA: TGTGCCAGCAGTTTCACCTACGATAATTCACCCCTCCACTTT; CDR3 protein: CASSFTYDNSPLHF
V gene: TRBV19; clone size: NA; D gene: NA; J gene: TRBJ1-2; CDR3 DNA: TGTGCCAGTAGTATACCGAACTCCAACTATGGCTACACCTTC; CDR3 protein: CASSIPNSNYGYTF
V gene: TRBV7-2; clone size: few; D gene: NA; J gene: TRBJ2-5; CDR3 DNA: TGTGCCAGCAGCCTAAAGGGACTCGCTGGGGGGACCCAGTACTTC; CDR3 protein: CASSLKGLAGGTQYF
V gene: TRBV20-1; clone size: few; D gene: NA; J gene: TRBJ2-3; CDR3 DNA: TGCAGTGCTAGAGTTCCAGCTAGCACAGATACGCAGTATTTT; CDR3 protein: CSARVPASTDTQYF
V gene: TRBV20-1; clone size: few; D gene: TRBD1; J gene: TRBJ1-5; CDR3 DNA: TGCAGTGCTTGGGACAGGAATCAGCCCCAGCATTTT; CDR3 protein: CSAWDRNQPQHF
V gene: TRBV10-3; clone size: NA; D gene: NA; J gene: TRBJ2-7; CDR3 DNA: TGTGCCATCAGTGTCGGTACGGACGGCCCCTACGAGCAGTACTTC; CDR3 protein: CAISVGTDGPYEQYF
V gene: TRBV7-2; clone size: NA; D gene: TRBD2; J gene: TRBJ2-5; CDR3 DNA: TGTGCCAGCAGCTTAGTCGCGGGGGGGCCTAAGACCCAGTACTTC; CDR3 protein: CASSLVAGGPKTQYF
V gene: TRBV15; clone size: NA; D gene: NA; J gene: TRBJ1-6; CDR3 DNA: TGTGCCACCAGCAGAGATGGGGCCCCCCACTTT; CDR3 protein: CATSRDGAPHF
V gene: TRBV11-3; clone size: few; D gene: NA; J gene: TRBJ1-2; CDR3 DNA: TGTGCCAGCAGCTCCCCAGGGAGGGGAGACTATGGCTACACCTTC; CDR3 protein: CASSSPGRGDYGYTF
V gene: TRBV5-1; clone size: NA; D gene: TRBD1; J gene: TRBJ1-1; CDR3 DNA: TGCGCCAGCAGCTTGGGGAGGGGGCGAATCACTGAAGCTTTCTTT; CDR3 protein: CASSLGRGRITEAFF
V gene: TRBV5-6; clone size: NA; D gene: TRBD1; J gene: TRBJ2-5; CDR3 DNA: TGTGCCAGCAGCCCGGGACAGGGAATGGGGACCCAGTACTTC; CDR3 protein: CASSPGQGMGTQYF
V gene: TRBV7-3; clone size: once; D gene: TRBD2; J gene: TRBJ2-1; CDR3 DNA: TGTGCCAGCAGCCCCAATGAACTAGCGTTTTCTGAGCAGTTCTTC; CDR3 protein: CASSPNELAFSEQFF
V gene: TRBV7-3; clone size: few; D gene: TRBD2; J gene: TRBJ2-5; CDR3 DNA: TGTGCCAGCAGCTTAAGCGGGGGATCCCAAGAGACCCAGTACTTC; CDR3 protein: CASSLSGGSQETQYF
V gene: TRBV7-2; clone size: NA; D gene: NA; J gene: TRBJ1-2; CDR3 DNA: TGTGCCAGCAGCGATCGATTAAACTATGGCTACACCTTC; CDR3 protein: CASSDRLNYGYTF
V gene: TRBV30; clone size: NA; D gene: TRBD1; J gene: TRBJ1-3; CDR3 DNA: TGTGCCTGGAGCACAGGGGGCCCTGGAAACACCATATATTTT; CDR3 protein: CAWSTGGPGNTIYF
V gene: TRBV7-2; clone size: few; D gene: TRBD1; J gene: TRBJ1-1; CDR3 DNA: TGTGCCAGCAGCCCAGGGGACAGAAAGAACACTGAAGCTTTCTTT; CDR3 protein: CASSPGDRKNTEAFF
V gene: TRBV5-1; clone size: NA; D gene: NA; J gene: TRBJ2-3; CDR3 DNA: TGCGCCAGCAGCTTGGCCGAGGTAGCAGATACGCAGTATTTT; CDR3 protein: CASSLAEVADTQYF
V gene: TRBV7-6; clone size: few; D gene: TRBD2; J gene: TRBJ2-3; CDR3 DNA: TGTGCCAGCAGCTTAAGTAGCGGGGGGGTCACAGATACGCAGTATTTT; CDR3 protein: CASSLSSGGVTDTQYF
V gene: TRBV20-1; clone size: few; D gene: TRBD1; J gene: TRBJ1-1; CDR3 DNA: TGCAGTGCTACCACGGACAGGGGAGACACTGAAGCTTTCTTT; CDR3 protein: CSATTDRGDTEAFF
V gene: TRBV4-1; clone size: NA; D gene: TRBD1; J gene: TRBJ1-2; CDR3 DNA: TGCGCCAGCAGCTATTTGACGCGGGACAGGGGAGGTGGCTACACCTTC; CDR3 protein: CASSYLTRDRGGGYTF
V gene: TRBV6-1; clone size: NA; D gene: NA; J gene: TRBJ1-5; CDR3 DNA: TGTGCCAGCAGTGAGAGGGGGTCGTGGGGCAATCAGCCCCAGCATTTT; CDR3 protein: CASSERGSWGNQPQHF
V gene: TRBV21-1; clone size: few; D gene: NA; J gene: TRBJ2-5; CDR3 DNA: TGTGCCAGCAGCAAAGTGGGGTCCAGCCCAGAGACCCAGTACTTC; CDR3 protein: CASSKVGSSPETQYF
V gene: TRBV7-2; clone size: NA; D gene: NA; J gene: TRBJ2-2; CDR3 DNA: TGTGCCAGCAGCTTATCAGCGGCTACCAACACCGGGGAGCTGTTTTTT; CDR3 protein: CASSLSAATNTGELFF
V gene: TRBV12-3/TRBV12-4; clone size: NA; D gene: NA; J gene: TRBJ2-2; CDR3 DNA: TGTGCCAGCAGTTTAGCGGGGGGTTTGGGGGAGCTGTTTTTT; CDR3 protein: CASSLAGGLGELFF
V gene: TRBV12-3/TRBV12-4; clone size: NA; D gene: NA; J gene: TRBJ1-2; CDR3 DNA: TGTGCCAGCAGTAGGACGGCGGAGGACTATGGCTACACCTTC; CDR3 protein: CASSRTAEDYGYTF
V gene: TRBV20-1; clone size: NA; D gene: TRBD1; J gene: TRBJ2-4; CDR3 DNA: TGCAGTGCTGCAACAACGGGACAGGGATGGGCCAAAAACATTCAGTACTTC; CDR3 protein: CSAATTGQGWAKNIQYF
V gene: TRBV7-9; clone size: NA; D gene: TRBD1; J gene: TRBJ2-5; CDR3 DNA: TGTGCCAGCAGCCCCGAAACCGTAGGACAGGGGCGGGAGACCCAGTACTTC; CDR3 protein: CASSPETVGQGRETQYF
V gene: TRBV7-6; clone size: few; D gene: TRBD2; J gene: TRBJ2-7; CDR3 DNA: TGTGCCAGCAGCTTAGGAGGTAGCGGGGGCACCACCTACGAGCAGTACTTC; CDR3 protein: CASSLGGSGGTTYEQYF
V gene: TRBV24-1; clone size: NA; D gene: TRBD1; J gene: TRBJ1-2; CDR3 DNA: TGTGCCACCAGTGATTCTGGACAGGTGGGCTACACCTTC; CDR3 protein: CATSDSGQVGYTF
V gene: TRBV21-1; clone size: NA; D gene: NA; J gene: TRBJ2-7; CDR3 DNA: TGTGCCAGCAGCAGATACCTTAGACAGTTTGTTAACGAGCAGTACTTC; CDR3 protein: CASSRYLRQFVNEQYF
V gene: TRBV11-3; clone size: few; D gene: NA; J gene: TRBJ2-7; CDR3 DNA: TGTGCCAGCAGCTTAGTGGTGGGCGTATCCTACGAGCAGTACTTC; CDR3 protein: CASSLVVGVSYEQYF
V gene: TRBV20-1; clone size: NA; D gene: TRBD2; J gene: TRBJ2-2; CDR3 DNA: TGCAGTGCTAGCAGGTCAGGACTAGCGGGTACCGGGGAGCTGTTTTTT; CDR3 protein: CSASRSGLAGTGELFF